This T cell receptor (beta chain) was sequenced for a study of shared clonotypes between healthy human individuals. Study outcomes and limitations: It was the non-shared clonotypes that had lower generation probabilities than clonotypes shared by all four donors. Four donors shared 5% to 5.5% of their naive CD4 clonotypes.

CDR3 length equals 14 residues. Germline loops: CDR1 SGHTA, CDR2 FQGTGA. The trim removed 3 bases at V and 1 base at J, leaving 1 base unmatched. Profiled with immunoSEQ multiplex PCR; TCRdb holds only in-frame clones, not every one. This table has 2 million to 2.5 million clones, 93% appearing once. With respect to this clone: The antigen is undetermined. Different DNA sequences within this sample yield the same CDR3.

This clonotype was obtained from a man aged 18 to 29 in good health. Some clones in this sample may be carry-over from other donors' samples. Sample: naive CD4+ T cells from PBMCs. The subset is: CD45RA+ positively selected. The chain combines TRBV7-3 with TRBJ2-7; 9 bases line up with TRBD2. The CDR3 is CASSLTSGSYEQYF. CDR3 sequence (DNA): TGTGCCAGCAGCTTGACTAGCGGTTCCTACGAGCAGTACTTC.